A single TCR beta chain is shown here with its context. TCRdb's table, derived via immunoSEQ multiplex PCR, lists solely in-frame clones and lacks some. The sample lists about 210,000 clones; about 91% were seen once. The sample originates from a study of blood T cell repertoires in COVID-19. The overall study: Acute and convalescent COVID-19 samples came from the United States, Italy and Spain.

Germline lookup yields CDR1 SGHVS and CDR2 FQNEAQ. V shed 2 bases and J 8 bases; nucleotides not matched to a gene: 8. This CDR3 comprises 15 residues. The genes are TRBV7-8 and TRBJ1-4, with 7 bases matching TRBD1. The sequencing input was PBMCs or T cells enriched from blood (not recorded which). The source is a man aged 18 to 30 with acute COVID-19. The CDR3 nucleotides are TGTGCCAGCAGCTTAAGTCGACAGGGTAGCGAAAAACTGTTTTTT. It codes for CASSLSRQGSEKLFF.